This TCR delta chain was retrieved from a study of DNA immune sequencing with unique molecular identifiers (dated by TCRdb to about 2020). Some background on the complete study: gammadelta T cells were enriched from buffy coats using immunomagnetic cell separation, and their genomic DNA was sequenced. All donors were healthy individuals, and roughly 11 of the donors were profiled using sorted gammadelta T cells from peripheral blood. To compare enriched and non-enriched samples, about 100 ng of enriched gammadelta T-cell DNA and approximately 1 ug of non-enriched PBMC DNA were sequenced. The study developed and validated an ultrasensitive DNA-based TRD repertoire sequencing method using PCR-introduced unique molecular identifiers. The method was validated on synthetic reference molecules and on blood samples from healthy individuals. gammadelta T cells were enriched from PBMC of 9 to 11 healthy individuals by fluorescence-activated cell sorting.

Regarding this clone: The clone's antigen remains unknown. This may stem from a read error, because a much larger clone lies one nucleotide away. Other DNA variants within this sample encode the same CDR3.

The germline V gene specifies TSWWSYY as CDR1 and QGS as CDR2. V is trimmed back by 3 bases and J by 4 bases, and the junction contains 29 bases that no gene match accounts for. The CDR3 holds 23 amino acids from the cysteine to the phenylalanine. Of the read, only the CDR3 DNA is kept; its 69 bases are in frame from base 1. General findings and caveats noted by the study authors: Among clonotypes in healthy donors, TRDV2 paired with TRDJ1 was identified as the most common TRD rearrangement. Healthy donors differed in TRD repertoire diversity, and several donors were highly oligoclonal, meaning the top 5 clonotypes made up more than half of productive molecules. Novel TRD sequences not targeted by the primers cannot be detected by the primer-based approach.

Library preparation employed multiplex PCR. A 32-plex assay, with primers for all 8 TRDV and 4 TRDJ genes spanning the CDR3, was used to amplify the genomic DNA. A 12-nucleotide UMI was attached over around 3 barcoding PCR cycles, and a second PCR was then run with Illumina adapter primers. AMPure XP beads were used to purify the libraries, whose quality was checked on a Fragment Analyzer using the HS NGS Fragment kit. An Illumina MiniSeq mid-output kit with roughly 19% PhiX and 150 cycles of paired-end reads was used for sequencing. The original methods were these. MIGEC version 1.2.9 was used to process reads, grouping reads by UMI and building error-corrected consensus sequences. For post-processing, modified scripts from VDJtools version 1.2.1 were used together with the tcR R package. TCRdb recomputed clones from the public reads with CATT; identical DNA rows were then combined. TCRdb, not the original authors, processed these V and J calls. Within this sample are around 780 delta-chain clones, with roughly 29% of them counted one time only. Of the sample, 40% to 55% falls within the top ten clones.

This receptor was identified in a human donor in good health. The sequence is built from TRDV1 and TRDJ2; the junction holds 7 bases that match TRDD3. The sequenced sample was gamma-delta T cells enriched from blood buffy coat, or unenriched PBMCs (not recorded which). CDR3 sequence: CALGEEEPWGLLGTTVGTAQLFF. The DNA is TGTGCTCTTGGGGAGGAGGAACCATGGGGATTACTGGGGACTACAGTAGGGACAGCACAACTCTTCTTT.